This T cell receptor (beta chain) was found in a study of tissue T cells after allogeneic stem cell transplantation. The method was immunoSEQ multiplex PCR; TCRdb's version includes in-frame clones alone and lacks a portion of them. The sample has about 4,700 clones, roughly two thirds seen once. Every graft-versus-host disease patient had gastrointestinal disease and got several lines of graft-versus-host disease therapy. Note on this clone: Its antigen is unidentified.

The CDR3 contains 14 residues. Looked up from germline, CDR1 is MNHEY and CDR2 is SVGAGI. Trimming pared 2 bases from V and 4 bases from J, leaving 9 bases between. Study-wide points: Sampling depth was limited, and the cohort was small and clinically varied. Within patients, tissue anatomy strongly shaped TCR repertoire composition.

The chain has TRBV6-5 and TRBJ1-3, with D possibly matching TRBD1 (5 bases). The sequencing used duodenal tissue, collected at autopsy. The TCR was taken from a female patient between 18 and 49 years old with steroid-refractory graft-versus-host disease after an allogeneic stem cell transplant. The graft donor may be the source of some T cells. CDR3 nucleotides: TGTGCCAGCAGTTACGGGGGTCGGGGAAACACCATATATTTT. This gives the protein CASSYGGRGNTIYF.